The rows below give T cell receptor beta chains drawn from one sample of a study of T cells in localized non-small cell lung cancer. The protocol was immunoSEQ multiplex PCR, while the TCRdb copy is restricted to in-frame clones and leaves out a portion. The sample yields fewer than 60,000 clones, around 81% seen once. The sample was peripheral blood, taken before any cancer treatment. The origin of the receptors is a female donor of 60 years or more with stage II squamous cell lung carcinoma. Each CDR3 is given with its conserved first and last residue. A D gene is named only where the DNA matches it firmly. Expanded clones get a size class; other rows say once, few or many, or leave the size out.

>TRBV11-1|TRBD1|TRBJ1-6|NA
TGTGCCAGCAGGGCCGGGACAGCTAATTCACCCCTCCACTTT
CASRAGTANSPLHF
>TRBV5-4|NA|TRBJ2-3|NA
TGTGCCAGCAGCGCGGTTAGCACAGATACGCAGTATTTT
CASSAVSTDTQYF
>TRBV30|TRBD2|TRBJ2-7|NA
TGTGCCTGGTGGACTAGCGGGGGCTCCTACGAGCAGTACTTC
CAWWTSGGSYEQYF
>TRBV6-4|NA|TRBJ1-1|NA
TGTGCCAGCAGGGGGGGGCCGGGACGTCGAGAGGGGAATACTGAAGCTTTCTTT
CASRGGPGRREGNTEAFF
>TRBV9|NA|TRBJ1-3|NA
TGTGCCAGCAGCGTAGCTTTGGGTGGTGGAAACACCATATATTTT
CASSVALGGGNTIYF
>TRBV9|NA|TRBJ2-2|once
TGTGCCAGCAGCGTAAAAGGGAACTCGAACACCGGGGAGCTGTTTTTT
CASSVKGNSNTGELFF
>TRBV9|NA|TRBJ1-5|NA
TGTGCCAGCAGCGCCCAGGGTAACCTCGATCAGCCCCAGCATTTT
CASSAQGNLDQPQHF
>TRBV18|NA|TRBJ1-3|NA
TGTGCCAGCTCCCTCGCCGGGGATTTATCTGGAAACACCATATATTTT
CASSLAGDLSGNTIYF
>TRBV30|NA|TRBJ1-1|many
TGTGCCTGGAGTGTACCACTGAACACTGAAGCTTTCTTT
CAWSVPLNTEAFF
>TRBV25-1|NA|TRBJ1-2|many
TGTGCCAGCAGTGAATTCCCGGACGGGGGCCGCTATGGCTACACCTTC
CASSEFPDGGRYGYTF
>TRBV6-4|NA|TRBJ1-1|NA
TGTGCCGGAGGACGGGCTAGCACTGAAGCTTTCTTT
CAGGRASTEAFF
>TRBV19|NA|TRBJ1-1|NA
TGTGCCAGTAGTCCGCGGACCAATGCGAACACTGAAGCTTTCTTT
CASSPRTNANTEAFF
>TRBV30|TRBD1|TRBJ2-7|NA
TGTGCCTGCTACGGACAGGGTTTCTACGAGCAGTACTTC
CACYGQGFYEQYF
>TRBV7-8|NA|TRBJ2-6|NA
TGTGCCGCTGGGGGGGCCAACGTCCTGACTTTC
CAAGGANVLTF
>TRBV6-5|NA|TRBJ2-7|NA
TGTGCCAGCAGTTACTCACGGCTGCCTGGTCCCGAGCAGTACTTC
CASSYSRLPGPEQYF
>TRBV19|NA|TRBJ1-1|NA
TGTGCCAGTAACGACCGATTGAACACTGAAGCTTTCTTT
CASNDRLNTEAFF
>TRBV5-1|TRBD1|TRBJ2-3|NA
TGCGCCAGCAGCTTTCGGACAGGGGAGAAAGATACGCAGTATTTT
CASSFRTGEKDTQYF
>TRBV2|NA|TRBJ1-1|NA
TGTGCCAGCAGAGATACAGGGATTACGGCTGAAGCTTTCTTT
CASRDTGITAEAFF
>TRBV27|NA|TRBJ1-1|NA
TGTGCCAGCAGTTTATCCCAGGTAGGAGTCACTGAAGCTTTCTTT
CASSLSQVGVTEAFF
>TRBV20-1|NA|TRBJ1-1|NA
TGCAGTGCGAGAAGGAGCCATGAAGCTTTCTTT
CSARRSHEAFF
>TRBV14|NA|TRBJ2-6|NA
TGTGCCAGCAGCCAAGTAGGTCTGGGGGCCAACGTCCTGACTTTC
CASSQVGLGANVLTF
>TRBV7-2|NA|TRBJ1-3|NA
TGTGCCAGCAGCTTATCGTCGAGTGGCAGGGTTCGTGGAAACACCATATATTTT
CASSLSSSGRVRGNTIYF
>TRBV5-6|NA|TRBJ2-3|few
TGTGCCAGCAGCTTGGTCGCGGGGGCGGCGAGCACAGATACGCAGTATTTT
CASSLVAGAASTDTQYF
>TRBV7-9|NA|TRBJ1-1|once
TGTGCCAGCAGCTTAAAGGCGAACACTGAAGCTTTCTTT
CASSLKANTEAFF
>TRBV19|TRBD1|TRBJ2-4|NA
TGTGCCAGTAGTATAAACAGGGGGGCACAAAACATTCAGTACTTC
CASSINRGAQNIQYF
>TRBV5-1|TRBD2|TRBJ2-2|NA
TGCGCCAGCAGCTTTGACCGGACTAGCGGTAACACCGGGGAGCTGTTTTTT
CASSFDRTSGNTGELFF
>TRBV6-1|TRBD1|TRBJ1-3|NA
TGTGCCAGCAGTTTGGGACAGGGCGGAAACACCATATATTTT
CASSLGQGGNTIYF
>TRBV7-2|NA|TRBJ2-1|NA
TGTGCCAGCAGCTACCTAGCGAATTACAATGAGCAGTTCTTC
CASSYLANYNEQFF
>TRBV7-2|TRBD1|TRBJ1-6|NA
TGTGCCAGCAGCCTAACAGGGGATTCACCCCTCCACTTT
CASSLTGDSPLHF
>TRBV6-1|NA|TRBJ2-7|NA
TGTGCCAGCAGTACTTGGGGCCCCTACGAGCAGTACTTC
CASSTWGPYEQYF
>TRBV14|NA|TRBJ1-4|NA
TGTGCCAGCAGCCAAGATATACCGGGGGTGAATGAAAAACTGTTTTTT
CASSQDIPGVNEKLFF
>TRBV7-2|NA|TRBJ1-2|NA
TGTGCCAGCAGCCCTCATAAGGGGCCAAACTATGGCTACACCTTC
CASSPHKGPNYGYTF
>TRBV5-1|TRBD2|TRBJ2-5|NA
TGCGCCAGCAGCTTACGACTAGCGGTCGAAGAGACCCAGTACTTC
CASSLRLAVEETQYF
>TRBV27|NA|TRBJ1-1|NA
TGTGCCAGCAGTTTCGACAGACAGAACACTGAAGCTTTCTTT
CASSFDRQNTEAFF
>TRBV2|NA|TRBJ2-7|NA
TGTGCCAGCCGGGCAGACATCCACGAGCAGTACTTC
CASRADIHEQYF
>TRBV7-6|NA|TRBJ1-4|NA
TGTGCCAGCAGCTTAGACGGATCTAATGAAAAACTGTTTTTT
CASSLDGSNEKLFF
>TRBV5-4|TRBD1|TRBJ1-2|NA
TGTGCCAGCAGACAGACAGGGGACTATGGCTACACCTTC
CASRQTGDYGYTF
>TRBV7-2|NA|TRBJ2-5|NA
TGTGCCAGCAGCTCTTGGGGGGGCCGGGAGACCCAGTACTTC
CASSSWGGRETQYF
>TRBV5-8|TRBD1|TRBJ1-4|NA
TGTGCCAGCAGCCTAACAGGGGGAAGGAATGAAAAACTGTTTTTT
CASSLTGGRNEKLFF
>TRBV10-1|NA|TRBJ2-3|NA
TGCGCCAGCCTCACAGATACGCAGTATTTT
CASLTDTQYF
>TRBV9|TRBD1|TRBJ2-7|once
TGTGCCAGCAGCGTCTACCGGGACAGCTCCTACGAGCAGTACTTC
CASSVYRDSSYEQYF
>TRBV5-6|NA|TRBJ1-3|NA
TGTGCCAGCAGCTGGGGGGGGCCGTCTGGAAACACCATATATTTT
CASSWGGPSGNTIYF
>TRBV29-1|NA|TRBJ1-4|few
TGCAGCGTTGAACCCCAGGCAACTAATGAAAAACTGTTTTTT
CSVEPQATNEKLFF
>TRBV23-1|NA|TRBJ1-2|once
TGCGCCAGCAGTCGAGGGACCGAGACGTCCTATGGCTACACCTTC
CASSRGTETSYGYTF
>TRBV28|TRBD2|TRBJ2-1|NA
TGTGCCAGCAGTTCTCCTAGCGGGGGGTCCTACAATGAGCAGTTCTTC
CASSSPSGGSYNEQFF
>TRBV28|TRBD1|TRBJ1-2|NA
TGTGCCAGCAGTTTAACACAGGGGGGTGGCTACACCTTC
CASSLTQGGGYTF
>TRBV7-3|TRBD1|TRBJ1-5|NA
TGTGCCAGCAGCTCTTCAGGGGGAAATCAGCCCCAGCATTTT
CASSSSGGNQPQHF
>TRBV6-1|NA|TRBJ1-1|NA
TGTGCCAGCAGTAATTTAGTCACTGAAGCTTTCTTT
CASSNLVTEAFF
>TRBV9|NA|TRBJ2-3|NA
TGTGCCAGCAGCGTAAGTGGGAAAGCAGATACGCAGTATTTT
CASSVSGKADTQYF
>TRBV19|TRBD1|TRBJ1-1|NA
TGTGCCAGTAGTCGGGGACAGGGGAGGATGAACACTGAAGCTTTCTTT
CASSRGQGRMNTEAFF
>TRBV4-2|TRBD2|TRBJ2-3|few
TGTGCCAGCAGCCAGGAAAGGACTAGCGGGGTTCTTAGCACAGATACGCAGTATTTT
CASSQERTSGVLSTDTQYF
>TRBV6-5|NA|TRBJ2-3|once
TGTGCCAGCAGTTACTCGCAGGGGCGCGGCACAGATACGCAGTATTTT
CASSYSQGRGTDTQYF
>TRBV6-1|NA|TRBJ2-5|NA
TGTGCCAGCATTTTGACAGGCGCAGAGACCCAGTACTTC
CASILTGAETQYF
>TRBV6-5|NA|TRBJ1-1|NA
TGTGCCAGCAGTTACTCCGGCGGGGTGAATTCGGCTGAAGCTTTCTTT
CASSYSGGVNSAEAFF
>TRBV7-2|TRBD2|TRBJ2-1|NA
TGTGCCAGCAGCTTATCTGAGTTAGCGGGCCACCCGGGGTTCTTC
CASSLSELAGHPGFF